This TCR beta chain derives from a study of OX40 agonist ivuxolimab in advanced cancers. Study-level information: All patients had ivuxolimab intravenously every 2 weeks at 0.01 to 10 mg/kg. Two cutaneous melanoma patients and one hepatocellular carcinoma patient, three in all, had partial responses. Study-wide findings and caveats: Researchers did not establish what antigens the expanded peripheral T cells target.

With respect to this clone: Its antigen is not known.

CDR1 and CDR2 from the germline V gene are SGHRS and YFSETQ. Trimming took 2 bases from V and 3 from J; bases not matched to a gene: 13. The CDR3 totals 18 residues. The method was immunoSEQ multiplex PCR; TCRdb's version includes in-frame clones alone and lacks a portion of them. The sample holds more than 95,000 clones, roughly nine tenths seen once. This TCR was sampled from an adult with an advanced solid tumor such as melanoma, head and neck, liver or kidney cancer. V and J are TRBV5-1 and TRBJ2-1; 8 bases match TRBD1. Sequencing was performed on CD4+ or CD8+ T cells sorted from blood, taken in a trial of the OX40 agonist ivuxolimab. The CDR3 coding sequence is TGCGCCAGCAGCTTATATTACAGGGGGTCCTCTATCTACAATGAGCAGTTCTTC. It is translated as CASSLYYRGSSIYNEQFF.